Each of the 21 T cell receptor beta chains below was sequenced from the same sample in a study of blood T cell repertoires in COVID-19. The data were produced by immunoSEQ multiplex PCR, yet TCRdb's version contains in-frame clones alone and is incomplete. Seen here are 100,000 or so clones, around 87% observed once, and the top ten hold around 3%. Sequences were obtained from peripheral blood. The origin of the receptors is a man aged 45-65 years with active or convalescent COVID-19.

The DNA of the CDR3 is TGTGCCAGCTCACTGGGGGACTCCAGGGAGCTGTTTTTT. It codes for CASSLGDSRELFF. This rearrangement joins TRBV18 to TRBJ2-2; D is perhaps TRBD2 (6 bases). This CDR3 contains 13 residues. Germline CDR1 and CDR2: KGHSH and LQKENI. V lost 4 bases and J lost 9, with 12 bases in between.

This chain links TRBV7-9 with TRBJ1-1, with D possibly being TRBD1 (5 bases). The V gene lost 5 bases and the J gene lost 5 bases, with 15 bases spanning the gap. Germline-derived CDR1 and CDR2 are SEHNR and FQNEAQ (reference sequence). The CDR3 runs to 14 residues. This CDR3 reads CASSPKEGRTEAFF. The CDR3, as DNA: TGTGCCAGCAGCCCCAAGGAGGGGAGAACTGAAGCTTTCTTT. The entire variable domain, with the rest obtained from reference TRBV7-9 and TRBJ1-1, is as follows: DTGVSQNPRHKITKRGQNVTFRCDPISEHNRLYWYRQTLGQGPEFLTYFQNEAQLEKSRLLSDRFSAERPKGSFSTLEIQRTEQGDSAMYLCASSPKEGRTEAFFGQGTRLTVV.

This chain links TRBV28 with TRBJ1-1, with 10 bases identical to TRBD1. This CDR3 contains 16 residues. The trim removed 5 bases at V and 1 base at J, leaving 7 bases unmatched. Germline CDR1 and CDR2: MDHEN and SYDVKM. The CDR3 loop is CASSPWGQGKNTEAFF. DNA for the CDR3: TGTGCCAGCAGTCCCTGGGGACAGGGGAAGAACACTGAAGCTTTCTTT.

The gene calls are TRBV6-5 and TRBJ2-1, with a weak D call TRBD2 (5 bases). Per the germline V gene, CDR1 is MNHEY and CDR2 is SVGAGI. V was shortened by 0 bases and J by 4 bases, with 13 bases between the two germline ends. This CDR3 contains 16 residues. The CDR3 protein is CASSYSSGMGYNEQFF. CDR3 sequence (DNA): TGTGCCAGCAGTTACTCCTCGGGGATGGGTTACAATGAGCAGTTCTTC.

This clone has more than one count but fewer than ten. The V and J genes are TRBV6-2 or TRBV6-3 and TRBJ1-3; TRBD1 matches 8 bases. CDR1 MNHEY and CDR2 SVGEGT come from the germline V gene. V lost 7 bases, J lost 0 bases, and 5 bases stayed unmatched. This CDR3 has 15 residues. The CDR3 DNA is TGTGCCAGCATCCCGGGACAGGTCTCTGGAAACACCATATATTTT. Translated, it gives CASIPGQVSGNTIYF.

The rearrangement links TRBV5-1 to TRBJ2-1; 7 nucleotides agree with TRBD1. Trimming cost V 3 bases and J 6 bases; bases outside gene matches: 6. Germline V gives CDR1 SGHRS, CDR2 YFSETQ. This CDR3 has 14 amino acids. The CDR3 nucleotides read TGCGCCAGCAGCTCCGGGACAGACCCCAATGAGCAGTTCTTC. As protein: CASSSGTDPNEQFF.

The gene calls are TRBV9 and TRBJ1-4; D is uncertain. CDR1 SGDLS and CDR2 YYNGEE come from the germline V gene. The CDR3 has 17 residues. Trimming removed 4 bases from V and 0 bases from J, with 16 bases in between. The CDR3, as DNA: TGTGCCAGCAGCAATCGGGGTCCTTCGGCAACTAATGAAAAACTGTTTTTT. As protein: CASSNRGPSATNEKLFF.

The chain couples TRBV28 to TRBJ1-3; TRBD1 agrees at 8 bases. Trimming took 5 bases from V and 8 from J; bases not matched to a gene: 8. The CDR3 contains 14 residues. Germline CDR1 MDHEN, CDR2 SYDVKM. The CDR3 reads CASSPGQGLDTIYF. The CDR3 DNA reads as TGTGCCAGCAGTCCTGGACAGGGTCTCGACACCATATATTTT.

The chain is built from TRBV19 and TRBJ1-1, with TRBD1 matching over 9 bases. Germline V lookup: CDR1 LNHDA, CDR2 SQIVND (reference sequence). The J segment lost 0 bases and the V segment lost 3 bases, leaving 5 bases of the junction unmatched. The CDR3 length is 16 residues. In DNA, the CDR3 is TGTGCCAGTAGTATTTTAACAGGGGGCATGAACACTGAAGCTTTCTTT. As protein: CASSILTGGMNTEAFF.

The genes are TRBV12-3 or TRBV12-4 and TRBJ1-1, with unresolved D. The V gene lost 5 bases and the J gene lost 8 bases, with 15 bases spanning the gap. The CDR3 is 13 amino acids. This CDR3 is CASSPTPEGEAFF. CDR3 coding DNA: TGTGCCAGCAGTCCCACCCCAGAGGGAGAAGCTTTCTTT.

The gene calls are TRBV5-6 and TRBJ1-6, with 10 bases fitting TRBD1. CDR1 and CDR2 (germline): SGHDT, YYEEEE. The V gene end was trimmed by 4 bases and the J gene end by 10 bases; junction bases not matched to a gene: 5. There are 14 residues in the CDR3. CDR3 DNA: TGTGCCAGCAGCGTCCGGGACAGGGGCTCACCCCTCCACTTT. This encodes CASSVRDRGSPLHF.

The chain couples TRBV10-3 to TRBJ2-7, with 7 bases aligning to TRBD1. The trim removed 5 bases at V and 3 bases at J, leaving 7 bases unmatched. Germline assignment: CDR1 ENHRY and CDR2 SYGVKD. The CDR3 covers 14 residues. In DNA form, the CDR3 reads TGTGCCATCAGTTTGGGGCAGGGGGTCTACGAGCAGTACTTC. Translation gives CAISLGQGVYEQYF.

The V and J genes are TRBV7-2 and TRBJ2-2; 7 nucleotides match TRBD1. J was trimmed by 0 bases and V by 5 bases; bases with no gene match: 9. The CDR3 is 17 amino acids. Germline lookup yields CDR1 SGHTA and CDR2 FQGNSA. CDR3 in DNA: TGTGCCAGCAGCCCCACCTCAGGACAGGCGAACACCGGGGAGCTGTTTTTT. This translates into CASSPTSGQANTGELFF.

V gene TRBV11-2 combines with J gene TRBJ1-1; maybe TRBD1 (5 bases). V was shortened by 5 bases and J by 1 base, with 8 bases between the two germline ends. This CDR3 comprises 13 residues. The germline gives CDR1 SGHAT, CDR2 FQNNGV. CDR3 in amino acids: CASSQGQNTEAFF. The CDR3 region has the DNA TGTGCCAGCAGCCAGGGCCAGAACACTGAAGCTTTCTTT.

As for this clone: Other DNA sequences in this specimen translate into the identical CDR3. The chain links TRBV19 to TRBJ1-5; D may be TRBD1 (5 bases). The germline V and J ends were trimmed by 5 bases and 7 bases, with 12 bases remaining between them. The V gene's germline CDR1 is LNHDA and CDR2 SQIVND (reference sequence). This CDR3 spans 13 amino acids. The CDR3 here is CASSSQGGQPQHF. The CDR3 DNA sequence: TGTGCCAGTAGTTCTCAGGGTGGACAGCCCCAGCATTTT.

This chain links TRBV2 with TRBJ2-7, with D tentatively TRBD2 (5 bases). Trimming removed 6 bases from V and 12 bases from J, with 12 bases in between. The germline V gene has CDR1 SNHLY and CDR2 FYNNEI. The CDR3 loop spans 10 amino acids. DNA for the CDR3: TGTGCCAGCAGGAGGGAAGGGCTGTACGTC. Translated, it gives CASRREGLYV.

The CDR3 region has the DNA TGTGCCAGCAGTTTGAAGGGGAACTATGGCTACACCTTC. It translates to CASSLKGNYGYTF. V is TRBV12-3 or TRBV12-4 and J is TRBJ1-2, with D possibly being TRBD1 (5 bases). Trimming took off 3 bases at V and 2 bases at J, with 7 bases between the two ends. The CDR3 has 13 residues.

V is TRBV19 and J is TRBJ1-1, with D maybe TRBD1 (5 bases). CDR3 size: 15 residues. Trimming left V 5 bases short and J 1 base short, with 14 bases between. Germline CDR1 LNHDA, CDR2 SQIVND (reference sequence). DNA of the CDR3: TGTGCCAGTAGTCCTCAGGACATTTCGAACACTGAAGCTTTCTTT. Amino acid sequence: CASSPQDISNTEAFF.

This chain links TRBV28 with TRBJ2-7, with 7 bases identical to TRBD1. V gave up 6 bases and J gave up 1 base; unmatched junction bases: 3. Germline V gene data show CDR1 as MDHEN and CDR2 as SYDVKM. This CDR3 has 13 amino acids. CDR3 amino acids: CASRGTASYEQYV. For the CDR3, the DNA is TGTGCCAGCAGAGGGACAGCATCCTACGAGCAGTACGTC.

This sequence joins TRBV28 and TRBJ1-2, with 8 positions matching TRBD1. CDR3 length: 15 amino acids. Germline trimming cut 2 bases from V and 8 bases from J; bases unmatched to any gene: 10. The germline CDR1 and CDR2 sequences are MDHEN and SYDVKM. CDR3 DNA sequence: TGTGCCAGCAGTTTAAGGCCCCAGGGGGCAGACGGCTACACCTTC. It specifies CASSLRPQGADGYTF.

The CDR3 is CASSLPAGGLTGELFF. CDR3 in DNA: TGCGCCAGCAGCTTGCCGGCGGGGGGGCTCACCGGGGAGCTGTTTTTT. The chain is built from TRBV5-1 and TRBJ2-2, with 9 bases aligning to TRBD2. J gave up 4 bases and V 1 base, and 5 bases lay outside the gene matches. This CDR3 has 16 residues. Germline CDR1 SGHRS, CDR2 YFSETQ.